Sequencing of this TCR beta chain was carried out in a study of beta chain features in type 1 diabetes. Study-level points and caveats: When Type 1 diabetes patients were examined, their TCRB CDR3s proved moderately but significantly shorter in all four CD4+ subsets.

This clone was seen only a few times. What it recognizes is unknown. TCRB transcripts that were expressed got sequenced, as all of the isolated RNA had been reverse transcribed. TCRdb's copy holds only in-frame clones and misses some; the assay was immunoSEQ multiplex PCR. The sample includes about 240,000 clones, approximately 15% seen only once; the top ten take about 0.019%. The purity of all sorted populations exceeded 95%. The germline CDR1 and CDR2 sequences are GTSNPN and SVGIG (reference sequence). The CDR3 extends over 15 amino acids. The germline V and J ends were trimmed by 0 bases and 2 bases, with 12 bases remaining between them.

J is TRBJ2-3 and V is TRBV30, with D tentatively TRBD2 (5 bases). The sequenced material came from naive CD4+ T cells from blood. The TCR was taken from a man aged 25-45 years with type 1 diabetes. The CDR3 reads CAWSVEADLTDTQYF. The CDR3 region has the DNA TGTGCCTGGAGTGTTGAAGCGGACCTCACAGATACGCAGTATTTT. Combining the CDR3 with reference TRBV30 and TRBJ2-3 gives the whole variable domain SQTIHQWPATLVQPVGSPLSLECTVEGTSNPNLYWYRQAAGRGLQLLFYSVGIGQISSEVPQNLSASRPQDRQFILSSKKLLLSDSGFYLCAWSVEADLTDTQYFGPGTRLTVL.